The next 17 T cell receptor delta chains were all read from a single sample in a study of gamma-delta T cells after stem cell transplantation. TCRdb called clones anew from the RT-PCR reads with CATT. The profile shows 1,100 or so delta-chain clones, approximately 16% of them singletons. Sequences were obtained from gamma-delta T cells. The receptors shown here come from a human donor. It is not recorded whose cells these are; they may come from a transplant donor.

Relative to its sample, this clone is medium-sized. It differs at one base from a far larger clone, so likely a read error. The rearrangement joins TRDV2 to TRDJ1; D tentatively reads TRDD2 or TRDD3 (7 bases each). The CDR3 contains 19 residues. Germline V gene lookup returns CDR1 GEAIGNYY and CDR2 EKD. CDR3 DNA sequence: TGTGCCTGTGACACGGCGGGCTTTCCTACTGGGGCTTATGGCGATACACTCATCTTT. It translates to CACDTAGFPTGAYGDTLIF.

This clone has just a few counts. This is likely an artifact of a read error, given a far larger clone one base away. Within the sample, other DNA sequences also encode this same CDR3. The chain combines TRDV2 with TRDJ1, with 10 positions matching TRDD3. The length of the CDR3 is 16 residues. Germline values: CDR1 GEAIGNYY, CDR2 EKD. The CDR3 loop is CACDTVGLGDVDKLIF. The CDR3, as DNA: TGTGCCTGCGACACGGTGGGACTGGGGGATGTCGATAAACTCATCTTT.

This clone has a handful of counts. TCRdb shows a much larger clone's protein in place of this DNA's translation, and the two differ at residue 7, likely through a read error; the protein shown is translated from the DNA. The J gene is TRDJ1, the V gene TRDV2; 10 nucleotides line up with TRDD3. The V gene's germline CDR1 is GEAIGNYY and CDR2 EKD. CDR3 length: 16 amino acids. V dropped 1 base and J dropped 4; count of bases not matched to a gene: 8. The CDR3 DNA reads TGTGCCTGTGACACGGTGAGACTGGGGGATGTCGATAAACTCATCTTT. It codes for CACDTVRLGDVDKLIF.

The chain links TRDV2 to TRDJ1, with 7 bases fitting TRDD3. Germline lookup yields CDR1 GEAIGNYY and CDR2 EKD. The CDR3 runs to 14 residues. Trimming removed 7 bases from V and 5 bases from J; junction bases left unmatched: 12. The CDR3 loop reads CACFLLGKEDKLIF. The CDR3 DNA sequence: TGTGCCTGCTTTTTACTGGGGAAGGAAGATAAACTCATCTTT.

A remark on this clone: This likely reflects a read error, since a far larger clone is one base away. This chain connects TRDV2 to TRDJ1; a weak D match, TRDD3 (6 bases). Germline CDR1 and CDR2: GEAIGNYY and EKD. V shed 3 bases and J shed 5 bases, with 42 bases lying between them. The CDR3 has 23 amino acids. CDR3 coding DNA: TGTGCCTGTGACCCAATGGAATCCTCCCTACCTGGGGTACTCCGGCAGGGATCGGATAAACTCATCTTT. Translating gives CACDPMESSLPGVLRQGSDKLIF.

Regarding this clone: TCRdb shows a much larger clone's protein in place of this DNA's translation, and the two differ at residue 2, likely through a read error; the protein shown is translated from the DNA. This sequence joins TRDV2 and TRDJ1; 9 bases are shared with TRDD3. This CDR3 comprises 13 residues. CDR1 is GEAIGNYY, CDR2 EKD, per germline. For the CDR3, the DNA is TGTTCCTGTGACGGACTGGGGGAGAATAAACTCATCTTT. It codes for CSCDGLGENKLIF.

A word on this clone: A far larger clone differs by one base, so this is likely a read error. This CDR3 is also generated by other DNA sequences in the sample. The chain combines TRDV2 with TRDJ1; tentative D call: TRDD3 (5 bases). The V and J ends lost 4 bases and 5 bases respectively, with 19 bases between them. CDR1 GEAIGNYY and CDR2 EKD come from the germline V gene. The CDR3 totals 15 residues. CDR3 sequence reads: CACDSLSTGGDKLIF. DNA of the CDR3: TGTGCCTGTGATTCTCTTAGTACTGGTGGAGATAAACTCATCTTT.

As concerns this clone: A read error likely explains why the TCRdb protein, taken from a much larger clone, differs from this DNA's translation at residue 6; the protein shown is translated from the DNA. The CDR3 loop is CACDSALGDPYLPTDKLIF. The CDR3 DNA is TGTGCCTGTGACAGCGCACTGGGGGACCCGTACCTTCCGACCGATAAACTCATCTTT. V gene TRDV2 combines with J gene TRDJ1, with TRDD3 matching over 9 bases. The germline CDR1 and CDR2 sequences are GEAIGNYY and EKD. The CDR3 is made up of 19 amino acids. J lost 2 bases, V lost 2 bases, and 17 bases had no gene match.

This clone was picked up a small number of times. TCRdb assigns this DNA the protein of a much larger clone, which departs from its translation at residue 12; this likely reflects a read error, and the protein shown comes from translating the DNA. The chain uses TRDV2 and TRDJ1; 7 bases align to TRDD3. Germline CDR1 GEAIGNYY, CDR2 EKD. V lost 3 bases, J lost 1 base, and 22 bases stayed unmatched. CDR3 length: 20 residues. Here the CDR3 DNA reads TGTGCCTGTGACTTGATGTCGGCGGGGCTGGGGGGTACATCCACCGATAAACTCATCTTT. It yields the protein CACDLMSAGLGGTSTDKLIF.

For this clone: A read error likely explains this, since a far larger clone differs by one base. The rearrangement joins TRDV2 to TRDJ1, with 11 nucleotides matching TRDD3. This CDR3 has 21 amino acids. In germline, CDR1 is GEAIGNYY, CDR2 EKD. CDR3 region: CACDDILGDRPTGPYTDRLIF. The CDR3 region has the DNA TGTGCCTGTGACGACATACTGGGGGATAGGCCCACAGGCCCGTACACCGATAGACTCATCTTT.

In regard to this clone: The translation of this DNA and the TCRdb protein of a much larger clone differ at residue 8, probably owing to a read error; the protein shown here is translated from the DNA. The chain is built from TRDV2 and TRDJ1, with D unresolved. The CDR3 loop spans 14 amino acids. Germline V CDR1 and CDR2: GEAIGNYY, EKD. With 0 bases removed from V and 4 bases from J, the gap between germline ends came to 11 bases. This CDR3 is CACDTVGTGDKLIF. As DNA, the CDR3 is TGTGCCTGTGACACCGTAGGGACCGGCGATAAACTCATCTTT.

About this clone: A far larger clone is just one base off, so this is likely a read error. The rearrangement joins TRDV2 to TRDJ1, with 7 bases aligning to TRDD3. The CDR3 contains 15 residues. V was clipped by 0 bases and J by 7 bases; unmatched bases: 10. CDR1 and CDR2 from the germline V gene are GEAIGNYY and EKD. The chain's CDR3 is CACDTLGGYNGKLIF. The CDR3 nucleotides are TGTGCCTGTGACACCCTGGGGGGTTACAACGGTAAACTCATCTTT.

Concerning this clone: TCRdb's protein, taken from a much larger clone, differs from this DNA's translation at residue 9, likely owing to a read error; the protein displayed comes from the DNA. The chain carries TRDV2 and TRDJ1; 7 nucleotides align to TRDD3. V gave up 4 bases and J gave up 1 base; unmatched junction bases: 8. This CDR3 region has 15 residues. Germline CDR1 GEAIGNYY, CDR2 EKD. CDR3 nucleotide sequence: TGTGCCTGTGATCGCTTGGGGGAGATCACCGATAAACTCATCTTT. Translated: CACDRLGEITDKLIF.

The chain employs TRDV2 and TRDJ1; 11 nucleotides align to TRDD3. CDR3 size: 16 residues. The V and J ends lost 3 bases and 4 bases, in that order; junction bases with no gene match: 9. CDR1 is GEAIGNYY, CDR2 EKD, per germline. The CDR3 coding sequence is TGTGCCTGTGACCCCCTAATGGGGGATACGGGCGATAAACTCATCTTT. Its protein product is CACDPLMGDTGDKLIF.

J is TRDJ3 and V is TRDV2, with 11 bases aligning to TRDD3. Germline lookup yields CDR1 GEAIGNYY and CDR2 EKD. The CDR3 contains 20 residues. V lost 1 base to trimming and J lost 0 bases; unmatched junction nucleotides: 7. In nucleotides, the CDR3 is TGTGCCTGTGACACGTCGGGCACTGGGGGATACTCCTGGGACACCCGACAGATGTTTTTC. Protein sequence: CACDTSGTGGYSWDTRQMFF.

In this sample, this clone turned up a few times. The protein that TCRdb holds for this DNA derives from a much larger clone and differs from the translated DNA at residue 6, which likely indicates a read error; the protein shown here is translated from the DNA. CDR3 in DNA: TGTGCCTGTGACCAAATGCTGGACGCCGATAAACTCATCTTT. Protein product: CACDQMLDADKLIF. This rearrangement joins TRDV2 to TRDJ1; the D is unclear. Trimming left V 3 bases short and J 3 bases short, with 13 bases between. The CDR3 consists of 14 residues. CDR1 is GEAIGNYY, CDR2 EKD, per germline.

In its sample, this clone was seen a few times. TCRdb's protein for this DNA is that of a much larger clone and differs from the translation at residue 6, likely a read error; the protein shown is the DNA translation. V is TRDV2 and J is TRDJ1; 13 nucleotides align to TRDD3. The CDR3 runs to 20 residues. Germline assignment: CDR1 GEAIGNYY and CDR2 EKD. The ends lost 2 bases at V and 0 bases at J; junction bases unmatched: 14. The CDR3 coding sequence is TGTGCCTGTGACAGCGGACTGGGGGATACGCTGATTCAACACACCGATAAACTCATCTTT. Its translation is CACDSGLGDTLIQHTDKLIF.